This TCR beta chain was identified in a study of response to subunit inactivated influenza vaccine. Study-wide findings and caveats: Each seasonal flu vaccination may recruit only limited new T cells, authors suggested.

Each CDR3 protein gets one entry after TCRdb re-called the RT-PCR reads with MiXCR. The top ten hold around 12% of the sample, which has 150,000 to 200,000 distinct CDR3 sequences, approximately 10% seen once. V lost 6 bases and J lost 6; bases outside the gene matches: 6. There are 14 residues in the CDR3. Regarding this clonotype: Its target is unknown.

This receptor was taken from a man in his fifties or sixties who received an inactivated influenza vaccine. Sequencing was performed on non-naive T cells sorted from PBMCs, taken roughly 46 days after vaccination. The chain combines TRBV12-3 or TRBV12-4 with TRBJ2-2; 8 bases align to TRBD2. The CDR3 protein is CASSSGLEAGELFF. The CDR3 DNA is TGTGCCAGCAGCTCGGGACTAGAGGCCGGGGAGCTGTTTTTT.